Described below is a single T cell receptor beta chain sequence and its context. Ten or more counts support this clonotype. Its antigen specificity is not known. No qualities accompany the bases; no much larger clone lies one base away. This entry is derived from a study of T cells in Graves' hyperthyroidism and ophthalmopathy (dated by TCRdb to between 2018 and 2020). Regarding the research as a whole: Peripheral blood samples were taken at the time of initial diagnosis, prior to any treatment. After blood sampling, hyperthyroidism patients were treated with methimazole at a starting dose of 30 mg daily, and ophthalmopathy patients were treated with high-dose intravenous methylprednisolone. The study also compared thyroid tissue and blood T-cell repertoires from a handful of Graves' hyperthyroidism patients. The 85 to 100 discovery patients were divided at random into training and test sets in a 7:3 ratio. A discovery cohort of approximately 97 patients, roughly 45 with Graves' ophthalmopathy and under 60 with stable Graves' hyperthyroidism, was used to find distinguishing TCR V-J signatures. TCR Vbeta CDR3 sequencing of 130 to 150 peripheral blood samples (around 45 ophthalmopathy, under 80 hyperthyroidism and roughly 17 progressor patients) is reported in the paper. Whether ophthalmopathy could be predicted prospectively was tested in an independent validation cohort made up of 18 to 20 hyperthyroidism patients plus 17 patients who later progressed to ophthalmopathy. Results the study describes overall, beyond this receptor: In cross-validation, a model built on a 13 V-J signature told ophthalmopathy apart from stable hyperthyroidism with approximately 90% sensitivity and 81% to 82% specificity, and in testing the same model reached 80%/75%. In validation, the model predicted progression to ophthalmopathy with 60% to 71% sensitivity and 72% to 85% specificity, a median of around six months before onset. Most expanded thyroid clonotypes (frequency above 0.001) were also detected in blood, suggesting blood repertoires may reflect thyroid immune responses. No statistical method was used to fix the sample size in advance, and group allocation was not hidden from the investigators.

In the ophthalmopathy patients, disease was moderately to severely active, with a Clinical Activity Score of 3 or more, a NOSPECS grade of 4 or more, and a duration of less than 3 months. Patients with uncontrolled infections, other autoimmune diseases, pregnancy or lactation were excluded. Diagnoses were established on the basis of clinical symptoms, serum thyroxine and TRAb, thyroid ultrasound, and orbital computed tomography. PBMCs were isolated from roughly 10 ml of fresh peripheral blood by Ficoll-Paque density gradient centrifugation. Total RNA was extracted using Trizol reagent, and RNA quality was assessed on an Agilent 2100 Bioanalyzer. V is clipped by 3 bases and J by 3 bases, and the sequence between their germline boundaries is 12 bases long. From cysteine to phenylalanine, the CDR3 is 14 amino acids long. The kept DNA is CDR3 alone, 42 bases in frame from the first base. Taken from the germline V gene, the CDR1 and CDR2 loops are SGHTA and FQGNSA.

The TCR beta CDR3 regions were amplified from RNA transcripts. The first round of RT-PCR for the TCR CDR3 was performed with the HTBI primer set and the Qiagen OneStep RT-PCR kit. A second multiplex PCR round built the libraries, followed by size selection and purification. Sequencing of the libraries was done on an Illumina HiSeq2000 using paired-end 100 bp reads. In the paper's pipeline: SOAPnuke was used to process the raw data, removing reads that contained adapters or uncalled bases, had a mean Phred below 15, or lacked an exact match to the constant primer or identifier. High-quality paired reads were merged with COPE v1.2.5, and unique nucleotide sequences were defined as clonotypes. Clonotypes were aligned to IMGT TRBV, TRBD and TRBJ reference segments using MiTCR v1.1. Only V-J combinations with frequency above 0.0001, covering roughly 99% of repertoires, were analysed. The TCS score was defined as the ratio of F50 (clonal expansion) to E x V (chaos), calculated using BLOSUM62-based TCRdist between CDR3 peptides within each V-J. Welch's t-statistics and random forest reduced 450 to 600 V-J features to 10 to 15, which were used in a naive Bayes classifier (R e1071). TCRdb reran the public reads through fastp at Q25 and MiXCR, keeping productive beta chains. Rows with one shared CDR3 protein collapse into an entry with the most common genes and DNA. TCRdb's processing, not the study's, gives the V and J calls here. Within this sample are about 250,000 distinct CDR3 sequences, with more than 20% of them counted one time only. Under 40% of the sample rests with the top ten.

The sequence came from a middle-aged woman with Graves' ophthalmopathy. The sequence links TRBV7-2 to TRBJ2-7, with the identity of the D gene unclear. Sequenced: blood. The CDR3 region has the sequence CASSFGNRFYEQYF. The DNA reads TGTGCCAGCAGCTTTGGTAATAGGTTCTACGAGCAGTACTTC. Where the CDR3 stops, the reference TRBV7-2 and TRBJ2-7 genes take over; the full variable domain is GAGVSQSPSNKVTEKGKDVELRCDPISGHTALYWYRQSLGQGLEFLIYFQGNSAPDKSGLPSDRFSAERTGGSVSTLTIQRTQQEDSAVYLCASSFGNRFYEQYFGPGTRLTVT.